These 4 T cell receptor beta chains came from one sample sequenced in a study of blood T cell repertoires in COVID-19. Only in-frame clones appear in the TCRdb table, and some are missing; sequencing was by immunoSEQ multiplex PCR. The sample includes fewer than 350,000 clones, approximately 86% of them seen just once. The sample consisted of peripheral blood. The receptors were sampled from a man younger than 40 with COVID-19, enrolled during active disease.

CDR3 DNA sequence: TGTGCCAGCAGTGGGACAGGTTCATCTCAAGAGACCCAGTACTTC. Its protein is CASSGTGSSQETQYF. This rearrangement joins TRBV28 to TRBJ2-5; 8 bases are shared with TRBD1. With 5 bases clipped from V and 2 bases from J, the junction kept 7 bases outside the gene matches. CDR3 length: 15 residues. Germline V gene lookup returns CDR1 MDHEN and CDR2 SYDVKM.

V gene TRBV19 combines with J gene TRBJ2-2; no firm D call. Germline V gene lookup returns CDR1 LNHDA and CDR2 SQIVND (reference sequence). V was shortened by 3 bases and J by 4 bases, with 3 bases between the two germline ends. CDR3 length: 12 residues. The chain's CDR3 is CASSIGTGELFF. The CDR3, as DNA: TGTGCCAGTAGTATCGGCACCGGGGAGCTGTTTTTT.

The chain joins TRBV7-2 to TRBJ2-3, with 11 bases lining up with TRBD2. The CDR3 is 18 residues long. CDR1 is SGHTA and CDR2 is FQGNSA in the germline V gene. Trimming cost V 0 bases and J 2 bases; bases outside gene matches: 7. In nucleotides, the CDR3 is TGTGCCAGCAGCTTAGCGCGCCCTAGCGGGAGGATCACAGATACGCAGTATTTT. Its translation is CASSLARPSGRITDTQYF.

The chain recombines TRBV4-3 with TRBJ2-7; 12 positions match TRBD1. Per the germline V gene, CDR1 is LGHNA and CDR2 is YSLEER. The V gene end was trimmed by 7 bases and the J gene end by 6 bases; junction bases not matched to a gene: 4. This CDR3 is built from 13 residues. CDR3 DNA: TGCGCCAGCAAGGGACAGGGGGCGGGCGAGCAGTACTTC. As protein: CASKGQGAGEQYF.